These T cell receptor beta chains were read from a single sample in a study of blood T cells in healthy people across ages. TCRdb processed the 5' RACE reads anew with MiXCR; each CDR3 protein has one entry. The repertoire holds around 1,900,000 distinct CDR3 sequences, with around 42% as singletons. The material sequenced was blood. The receptors were gathered from a human donor in good health. Both conserved end residues are part of each CDR3. Fields, in order: clone size, J gene, D gene, V gene, CDR3 DNA, CDR3 protein. A D gene is named only where the DNA matches it firmly. Size values are once, few and many counts, or a class for expanded clones, and some rows have none.

clone_size: -
j_call: TRBJ1-2
d_call: TRBD1
v_call: TRBV10-3
cdr3_nt: TGTGCCATCAGCCCGGGACAGGGGGCGCGAGGCTACACCTTC
cdr3_aa: CAISPGQGARGYTF

clone_size: -
j_call: TRBJ2-3
d_call: TRBD2
v_call: TRBV9
cdr3_nt: TGTGCCAGCAGCGTAGGCGGGGGTAGGATCCGCGATACGCAGTATTTT
cdr3_aa: CASSVGGGRIRDTQYF

clone_size: few
j_call: TRBJ2-1
d_call: -
v_call: TRBV20-1
cdr3_nt: TGCAGTGCTAGAGACGAGAATGAGCAGTTCTTC
cdr3_aa: CSARDENEQFF

clone_size: few
j_call: TRBJ2-3
d_call: -
v_call: TRBV9
cdr3_nt: TGTGCCAGCAGCCCCGCTAAAGATACGCAGTATTTT
cdr3_aa: CASSPAKDTQYF

clone_size: -
j_call: TRBJ1-5
d_call: -
v_call: TRBV7-8
cdr3_nt: TGTGCCAGCAGCTTAGTTGGGGACTTCTTTAGCAATCAGCCCCAGCATTTT
cdr3_aa: CASSLVGDFFSNQPQHF

clone_size: -
j_call: TRBJ2-1
d_call: -
v_call: TRBV15
cdr3_nt: TGTGCCACCAGCCGCCGACAGGGGAGGGACAATGAGCAGTGCTTC
cdr3_aa: CATSRRQGRDNEQCF

clone_size: -
j_call: TRBJ2-7
d_call: -
v_call: TRBV7-2
cdr3_nt: TGTGCCAGCAGTTACGAGGGGAGCGACGAGCAGTACTTC
cdr3_aa: CASSYEGSDEQYF

clone_size: -
j_call: TRBJ2-3
d_call: -
v_call: TRBV10-3
cdr3_nt: TGTGCCATCAGTGGAGGGGAAGCAGATACGCAGTATTTT
cdr3_aa: CAISGGEADTQYF

clone_size: few
j_call: TRBJ2-5
d_call: TRBD2
v_call: TRBV20-1
cdr3_nt: TGCAGTGCCGACCTGTGGGGGACGGGGGGAGTGAACAATGAGCAGTACTTC
cdr3_aa: CSADLWGTGGVNNEQYF

clone_size: -
j_call: TRBJ2-4
d_call: -
v_call: TRBV3-1
cdr3_nt: TGTGCCAGCAGCCAGACCGGGGTCAGGAACATTCAGTACTTC
cdr3_aa: CASSQTGVRNIQYF

clone_size: -
j_call: TRBJ1-5
d_call: TRBD1
v_call: TRBV6-6
cdr3_nt: TGTGCCAGCAGGCGACAGGGACGGCAGCCCCAGCATTTT
cdr3_aa: CASRRQGRQPQHF

clone_size: -
j_call: TRBJ2-6
d_call: TRBD2
v_call: TRBV13
cdr3_nt: TGTGCCAGTCGTAGCGGGGGAACGGCTGGGGCCAACGTCCTGACTTTC
cdr3_aa: CASRSGGTAGANVLTF

clone_size: few
j_call: TRBJ1-1
d_call: -
v_call: TRBV7-9
cdr3_nt: TGTGCCAGCGGCGCTTTGGGGGCGAACACTGAAGCTTTCTTT
cdr3_aa: CASGALGANTEAFF

clone_size: -
j_call: TRBJ2-3
d_call: -
v_call: TRBV7-3
cdr3_nt: TGTGCCAGCGGCCCTATTCAGGGTGATACGCAGTATTTT
cdr3_aa: CASGPIQGDTQYF

clone_size: -
j_call: TRBJ1-2
d_call: -
v_call: TRBV6-2/TRBV6-3
cdr3_nt: TGTGCCAGCACTCGTGCCCCCTTAGCCGGCGGGTATGGCTACACCTTC
cdr3_aa: CASTRAPLAGGYGYTF

clone_size: -
j_call: TRBJ2-3
d_call: -
v_call: TRBV7-2
cdr3_nt: TGTGCCAGCAGCTTAGTCGGGGACGAGGGATCGCAGTATTTT
cdr3_aa: CASSLVGDEGSQYF

clone_size: many
j_call: TRBJ2-7
d_call: -
v_call: TRBV7-2
cdr3_nt: TGTGCCAGCAGCTTAGGGGCAGGGCTCCGTTACGAGCAGTACTTC
cdr3_aa: CASSLGAGLRYEQYF

clone_size: -
j_call: TRBJ1-2
d_call: TRBD1
v_call: TRBV4-2
cdr3_nt: TGTGCCAGCAGCCAAGAAAGACAGGGTGCTAAGAATGGCTACACCTTC
cdr3_aa: CASSQERQGAKNGYTF

clone_size: -
j_call: TRBJ1-2
d_call: -
v_call: TRBV7-2
cdr3_nt: TGTGCCAGCAGCTTAGATTCCGGGAACTTCTATGGCTACACCTTC
cdr3_aa: CASSLDSGNFYGYTF

clone_size: once
j_call: TRBJ2-1
d_call: TRBD1
v_call: TRBV6-5
cdr3_nt: TGTGCCAGCAGTTTTTTTTGGACAGGGGCCGTCTCTAACAATGAGCAGTTCTTC
cdr3_aa: CASSFFWTGAVSNNEQFF

clone_size: few
j_call: TRBJ1-5
d_call: -
v_call: TRBV12-3/TRBV12-4
cdr3_nt: TGTGCCAGCAGCGACCGGGGCTATAGCAATCAGCCCCAGCATTTT
cdr3_aa: CASSDRGYSNQPQHF

clone_size: -
j_call: TRBJ2-1
d_call: -
v_call: TRBV2
cdr3_nt: TGTGCCGCCCGGGGTTTCACCTACAATGAGCAGTTCTTC
cdr3_aa: CAARGFTYNEQFF

clone_size: -
j_call: TRBJ2-5
d_call: TRBD2
v_call: TRBV12-3/TRBV12-4
cdr3_nt: TGTGCCAGCAGTCTGGGTCTAGCGGGGTTGGGGTACCAGGAGACCCAGTACTTC
cdr3_aa: CASSLGLAGLGYQETQYF

clone_size: -
j_call: TRBJ2-7
d_call: TRBD2
v_call: TRBV10-3
cdr3_nt: TGTGCCATCAGGGACGGGGGGAGGACTAACGAGCAGTACTTC
cdr3_aa: CAIRDGGRTNEQYF

clone_size: many
j_call: TRBJ2-7
d_call: TRBD1
v_call: TRBV13
cdr3_nt: TGCGCCAGCAGCTCGAGGACAGGGTTGAACTACGAGCAGTACTTC
cdr3_aa: CASSSRTGLNYEQYF

clone_size: -
j_call: TRBJ2-3
d_call: TRBD2
v_call: TRBV6-6
cdr3_nt: TGTGCCAGCAGTTCGCACGCACTAGCGGGGGGTAGTACGCAGTATTTT
cdr3_aa: CASSSHALAGGSTQYF

clone_size: -
j_call: TRBJ2-4
d_call: TRBD2
v_call: TRBV28
cdr3_nt: TGTGCCAGCAGTGCTAGCGGGGTAATAGCCAAAAACATTCAGTACTTC
cdr3_aa: CASSASGVIAKNIQYF

clone_size: -
j_call: TRBJ2-7
d_call: -
v_call: TRBV5-1
cdr3_nt: TGCGCCAGCAGCTATCGACGAGCAGAATCCTACGAGCAGTACTTC
cdr3_aa: CASSYRRAESYEQYF

clone_size: -
j_call: TRBJ1-5
d_call: TRBD1
v_call: TRBV20-1
cdr3_nt: TGCAGTGCTAAGGCAGGGGGATACAATCAGCCCCAGCATTTT
cdr3_aa: CSAKAGGYNQPQHF

clone_size: few
j_call: TRBJ2-3
d_call: -
v_call: TRBV5-1
cdr3_nt: TGCGCCAGCAGTCCCAGACGGCTGGGCTTCTCAGATACGCAGTATTTT
cdr3_aa: CASSPRRLGFSDTQYF

clone_size: many
j_call: TRBJ2-7
d_call: -
v_call: TRBV6-5
cdr3_nt: TGTGCCAGCAGGACCCCCGGAGGGGGTTCCTCCTACGAGCAGTACTTC
cdr3_aa: CASRTPGGGSSYEQYF

clone_size: few
j_call: TRBJ2-3
d_call: -
v_call: TRBV21-1
cdr3_nt: TGTGCCAGCAGTCTAAGGGGCTCCAGGGGCCCTCGTGCAGATACGCAGTATTTT
cdr3_aa: CASSLRGSRGPRADTQYF

clone_size: few
j_call: TRBJ2-7
d_call: -
v_call: TRBV20-1
cdr3_nt: TGCAGTGCTATACTCGGAGCGGCCTACGAGCAGTACTTC
cdr3_aa: CSAILGAAYEQYF

clone_size: -
j_call: TRBJ2-7
d_call: -
v_call: TRBV27
cdr3_nt: TGTGCCAGCAGTCCATCTTACGGGACATCCGCCTACGAGCAGTACTTC
cdr3_aa: CASSPSYGTSAYEQYF

clone_size: -
j_call: TRBJ2-3
d_call: TRBD2
v_call: TRBV12-3/TRBV12-4
cdr3_nt: TGTGCCAGTTGTCCTAACGGGGGGGCTGCAGATACGCAGTATTTT
cdr3_aa: CASCPNGGAADTQYF

clone_size: -
j_call: TRBJ2-1
d_call: -
v_call: TRBV9
cdr3_nt: TGTGCCAGCGGCGGATTAACAGGGCAAGTGCAGTTCTTC
cdr3_aa: CASGGLTGQVQFF

clone_size: -
j_call: TRBJ1-2
d_call: TRBD1
v_call: TRBV20-1
cdr3_nt: TGCAGTGCCGAGACAGGGGCCTTTGGCTACACCTTC
cdr3_aa: CSAETGAFGYTF

clone_size: -
j_call: TRBJ2-1
d_call: TRBD2
v_call: TRBV2
cdr3_nt: TGTGCCAGCAGTGGTACCTCCGGGACTAGACTCAATGAGCAGTTCTTC
cdr3_aa: CASSGTSGTRLNEQFF

clone_size: few
j_call: TRBJ2-1
d_call: TRBD1
v_call: TRBV15
cdr3_nt: TGTGCCACCAGAGACAGGGTTTCCAATGAGCAGTTCTTC
cdr3_aa: CATRDRVSNEQFF

clone_size: -
j_call: TRBJ2-1
d_call: TRBD1
v_call: TRBV5-1
cdr3_nt: TGCGCCAGCAGCACACAGGACAGGGGGGCTTCGATTGAGCAGTTCTTC
cdr3_aa: CASSTQDRGASIEQFF

clone_size: -
j_call: TRBJ2-6
d_call: TRBD1
v_call: TRBV7-2
cdr3_nt: TGTGCCAGCAGCTCGGGACAGGGATTCTCTGGGGCCAACGTCCTGACTTTC
cdr3_aa: CASSSGQGFSGANVLTF